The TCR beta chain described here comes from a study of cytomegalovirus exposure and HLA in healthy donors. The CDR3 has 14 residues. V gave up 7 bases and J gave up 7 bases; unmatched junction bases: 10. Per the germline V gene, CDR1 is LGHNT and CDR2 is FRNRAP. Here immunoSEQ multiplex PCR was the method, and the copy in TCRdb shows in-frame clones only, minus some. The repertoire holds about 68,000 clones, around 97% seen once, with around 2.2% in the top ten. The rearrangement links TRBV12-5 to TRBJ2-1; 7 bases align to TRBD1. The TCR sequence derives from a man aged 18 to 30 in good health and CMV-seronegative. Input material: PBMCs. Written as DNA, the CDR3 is TGTGCTAGTGCCATTGGGACAGTGGGAAATGAGCAGTTCTTC. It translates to CASAIGTVGNEQFF.